In its sample, the clone carrying this T cell receptor (beta chain) was seen many times. CDR1 is SGHAT, CDR2 FQNNGV, per germline. The ends were cut back, 1 base at V and 0 bases at J, with 19 bases in the middle. This CDR3 comprises 19 residues. Quantitative 5'-RACE with molecular barcodes generated TCR beta libraries. TCRdb fed the 5' RACE reads into MiXCR, producing one record per CDR3 protein. The sample shows around 130,000 distinct CDR3 sequences, around 7% of them seen only once. This specimen comes from a study of CD8 T cells in ankylosing spondylitis. The sample consisted of blood, either unsorted or a sorted T cell fraction (not recorded which). This clonotype was sampled from a male donor with ankylosing spondylitis or in good health (not recorded which). The chain recombines TRBV11-2 with TRBJ2-1; D possibly corresponds to TRBD2 (6 bases). The CDR3 bases are TGTGCCAGCAGCTTAGTTCGCGTCTGGGGGGTTAGCTCCTACAATGAGCAGTTCTTC. Its protein is CASSLVRVWGVSSYNEQFF. Full variable domain (outside the CDR3, taken from reference TRBV11-2 and TRBJ2-1): EAGVAQSPRYKIIEKRQSVAFWCNPISGHATLYWYQQILGQGPKLLIQFQNNGVVDDSQLPKDRFSAERLKGVDSTLKIQPAKLEDSAVYLCASSLVRVWGVSSYNEQFFGPGTRLTVL.